The 14 T cell receptor beta chains reported below all come from one sample, sequenced in a study of blood T cell repertoires in COVID-19. The assay was immunoSEQ multiplex PCR, and TCRdb's table has in-frame clones only and misses some. The table records tens of thousands of clones, approximately 92% of them present only once. The sample consisted of peripheral blood. These receptor sequences come from a human donor in a cohort sampled during active COVID-19.

This chain links TRBV7-9 with TRBJ1-1; D is unresolved. The germline V and J ends were trimmed by 2 bases and 5 bases, with 6 bases remaining between them. The CDR3 has 12 residues. CDR1 is SEHNR and CDR2 is FQNEAQ in the germline V gene (reference sequence). CDR3 amino acids: CASSLSGTEAFF. CDR3 DNA: TGTGCCAGCAGCTTATCCGGGACTGAAGCTTTCTTT.

The chain links TRBV7-9 to TRBJ1-1; maybe TRBD1 (6 bases). CDR1 and CDR2 (germline): SEHNR, FQNEAQ (reference sequence). Trimming shortened V by 4 bases and J by 7 bases, and 13 bases separated the two germline ends. The CDR3 is 13 residues long. The CDR3 is CASSSTGGVEAFF. The CDR3 bases are TGTGCCAGCAGCTCCACGGGGGGCGTTGAAGCTTTCTTT. Supplemented by reference TRBV7-9 and TRBJ1-1, the full variable domain reads DTGVSQNPRHKITKRGQNVTFRCDPISEHNRLYWYRQTLGQGPEFLTYFQNEAQLEKSRLLSDRFSAERPKGSFSTLEIQRTEQGDSAMYLCASSSTGGVEAFFGQGTRLTVV.

This sequence joins TRBV6-2 or TRBV6-3 and TRBJ2-7; 10 nucleotides line up with TRBD2. Germline V CDR1 and CDR2: MNHEY, SVGEGT. This CDR3 comprises 15 residues. With 0 bases clipped from V and 1 base from J, the junction kept 0 bases outside the gene matches. CDR3 in amino acids: CASSYSLAGSYEQYF. The CDR3 DNA is TGTGCCAGCAGTTACTCACTAGCGGGGTCCTACGAGCAGTACTTC.

This chain connects TRBV3-1 (or the pseudogene TRBV3-2) to TRBJ2-6; 9 positions match TRBD1. CDR1 is LGHDT, CDR2 YNNKEL, per germline (reference sequence). The CDR3 contains 18 residues. V lost 5 bases and J lost 0; bases outside the gene matches: 8. Here the CDR3 DNA reads TGTGCCAGCAGCTCTTGGACAGGGGCTAGCTCTGGGGCCAACGTCCTGACTTTC. This encodes CASSSWTGASSGANVLTF.

This chain links TRBV7-9 with TRBJ1-4; TRBD1 might be the D (5 bases). The CDR3 contains 15 residues. Looked up from germline, CDR1 is SEHNR and CDR2 is FQNEAQ (reference sequence). V was trimmed by 5 bases and J by 10 bases, leaving 20 bases between them. Here the CDR3 reads CASSSGGPDYGKLFF. CDR3 sequence (DNA): TGTGCCAGCAGCAGCGGGGGTCCAGATTACGGAAAACTGTTTTTT.

This sequence joins TRBV6-4 and TRBJ2-2; D perhaps matches TRBD2 (6 bases). The CDR3 spans 17 residues. CDR1 and CDR2 from the germline V gene are MRHNA and SNTAGT. The germline V and J ends were trimmed by 6 bases and 6 bases, with 23 bases remaining between them. The CDR3 loop is CASSIVGRGSYPGELFF. As DNA, the CDR3 is TGTGCCAGCAGCATCGTGGGGCGGGGATCTTACCCCGGGGAGCTGTTTTTT.

The rearrangement links TRBV6-5 to TRBJ2-5; D may be TRBD1 (5 bases). V dropped 6 bases and J dropped 3 bases, with 11 bases sitting between them. CDR1 MNHEY and CDR2 SVGAGI come from the germline V gene. The length of the CDR3 is 13 residues. The CDR3 sequence: CASSWLGEETQYF. The CDR3 region has the DNA TGTGCCAGCAGCTGGTTAGGGGAAGAGACCCAGTACTTC.

The chain uses TRBV12-2 and TRBJ2-3; no DNA check was done on the table's D call, TRBD2. TRBV12-2 is reported as a pseudogene. The CDR3 has 17 residues. The CDR3 loop is CASRFGLAGRNTDTQYF. CDR3 in DNA: TGTGCAAGTCGCTTCGGACTAGCGGGAAGAAACACAGATACGCAGTATTTT.

The chain carries TRBV5-1 and TRBJ2-7, with 8 bases matching TRBD2. The V segment lost 2 bases and the J segment 1 base; nucleotides outside the gene matches: 2. This CDR3 contains 14 residues. Germline V CDR1 and CDR2: SGHRS, YFSETQ. CDR3 residues: CASSFVAGSYEQYF. The CDR3 DNA is TGCGCCAGCAGCTTCGTAGCGGGGTCCTACGAGCAGTACTTC.

This clone was observed a handful of times. The chain links TRBV11-2 to TRBJ1-3; D remains unclear. Germline CDR1 reads SGHAT; CDR2 reads FQNNGV. The CDR3 contains 11 residues. V dropped 5 bases and J dropped 7 bases, with 6 bases sitting between them. This CDR3 is CASSTINTIYF. In nucleotides, the CDR3 is TGTGCCAGCAGCACAATTAACACCATATATTTT.

This rearrangement joins TRBV5-6 to TRBJ1-2; tentative D call: TRBD1 (6 bases). Germline V gives CDR1 SGHDT, CDR2 YYEEEE. Trimming took off 7 bases at V and 4 bases at J, with 14 bases between the two ends. The CDR3 sequence is 13 residues long. This CDR3 is CASLTGLGYGYTF. For the CDR3, the DNA is TGTGCCAGCCTAACAGGGCTTGGCTATGGCTACACCTTC. The full variable domain, its missing parts supplied by reference TRBV5-6 and TRBJ1-2, is DAGVTQSPTHLIKTRGQQVTLRCSPKSGHDTVSWYQQALGQGPQFIFQYYEEEERQRGNFPDRFSGHQFPNYSSELNVNALLLGDSALYLCASLTGLGYGYTFGSGTRLTVV.

This chain joins TRBV3-1 (or the pseudogene TRBV3-2) and TRBJ2-4; TRBD2 agrees at 7 bases. The CDR3 runs 16 residues. Germline V lookup: CDR1 LGHDT, CDR2 YNNKEL (reference sequence). The J segment lost 7 bases and the V segment lost 0 bases, leaving 9 bases of the junction unmatched. The CDR3 sequence is CASSQDLWGGRNIQYF. The CDR3 bases are TGTGCCAGCAGCCAAGACTTGTGGGGAGGGAGGAACATTCAGTACTTC.

This chain joins TRBV5-5 and TRBJ1-2; tentative D call: TRBD1 (6 bases). The germline V gene encodes CDR1 SGHKS and CDR2 YYEKEE (reference sequence). V dropped 4 bases and J dropped 7 bases, with 11 bases sitting between them. The CDR3 has 12 amino acids. CDR3 loop: CASSPGRGGYTF. In nucleotides, the CDR3 is TGTGCCAGCAGCCCCGGCAGGGGTGGCTACACCTTC.

The chain couples TRBV7-9 to TRBJ1-5; 10 nucleotides agree with TRBD1. Germline V gives CDR1 SEHNR, CDR2 FQNEAQ (reference sequence). CDR3 length: 16 amino acids. The V and J ends lost 4 bases and 2 bases, in that order; junction bases with no gene match: 5. CDR3 DNA sequence: TGTGCCAGCAGCTCCGGACAGGGGGGGGGCAATCAGCCCCAGCATTTT. This sequence encodes CASSSGQGGGNQPQHF. The full variable domain, rest sourced from reference TRBV7-9 and TRBJ1-5, is DTGVSQNPRHKITKRGQNVTFRCDPISEHNRLYWYRQTLGQGPEFLTYFQNEAQLEKSRLLSDRFSAERPKGSFSTLEIQRTEQGDSAMYLCASSSGQGGGNQPQHFGDGTRLSIL.